The 10 T cell receptor beta chains listed next were all sequenced from one sample in a study of blood T cell repertoires in COVID-19. Data came from immunoSEQ multiplex PCR; TCRdb stores just in-frame clones and leaves some out. The profile shows around 260,000 clones, around four fifths of them singletons. Sample: peripheral blood. The receptor set was obtained from a man between 60 and 70 years old who had recovered from COVID-19.

This clone has only a few counts. At one of its ends the junction is not consistent with the germline gene, which may arise from a read error. The rearrangement uses TRBV5-1 and TRBJ1-5, with TRBD1 as a possible D gene (6 bases). CDR1 and CDR2 from the germline V gene are SGHRS and YFSETQ. The CDR3 covers 14 residues. CDR3 residues: CARSWGGADQPQHF. As DNA, the CDR3 is TGCGCCCGCAGCTGGGGGGGGGCTGATCAGCCCCAGCATTTT. The variable domain in full, with the rest retrieved from reference TRBV5-1 and TRBJ1-5, is KAGVTQTPRYLIKTRGQQVTLSCSPISGHRSVSWYQQTPGQGLQFLFEYFSETQRNKGNFPGRFSGRQFSNSRSEMNVSTLELGDSALYLCARSWGGADQPQHFGDGTRLSIL.

The chain links TRBV7-9 to TRBJ1-5; D is possibly TRBD1 (5 bases). Trimming took 2 bases from V and 4 from J, leaving 9 bases between them. This CDR3 has 14 residues. The germline V gene encodes CDR1 SEHNR and CDR2 FQNEAQ (reference sequence). The CDR3 sequence is CASSLLGQNQPQHF. CDR3 coding DNA: TGTGCCAGCAGCTTATTGGGGCAGAATCAGCCCCAGCATTTT.

This clone was counted a single time. The chain couples TRBV18 to TRBJ1-3; D gene unclear. The CDR3 has 16 residues. Trimming left V 6 bases short and J 0 bases short, with 15 bases between. From germline, CDR1 is KGHSH and CDR2 LQKENI. This CDR3 reads CASSVDPTLSGNTIYF. For the CDR3, the DNA is TGTGCCAGCTCGGTGGATCCGACACTCTCTGGAAACACCATATATTTT.

This clone appeared a single time. The rearrangement joins TRBV5-1 to TRBJ1-1; 8 bases agree with TRBD1. The length of the CDR3 is 15 residues. The germline V gene has CDR1 SGHRS and CDR2 YFSETQ. V dropped 4 bases and J dropped 5; count of bases not matched to a gene: 10. The CDR3 spells CASSIKDRVITEAFF. The CDR3 region has the DNA TGCGCCAGCAGCATAAAGGACAGGGTGATTACTGAAGCTTTCTTT.

The chain combines TRBV10-3 with TRBJ2-3, with TRBD2 matching 7 bases. The CDR3 consists of 15 residues. V lost 3 bases to trimming and J lost 0 bases; unmatched junction nucleotides: 3. Germline CDR1 reads ENHRY; CDR2 reads SYGVKD. CDR3 sequence: CAISDSGASTDTQYF. The DNA of the CDR3 is TGTGCCATCAGTGACAGCGGGGCAAGCACAGATACGCAGTATTTT.

The chain joins TRBV5-1 to TRBJ2-5, with 8 bases lining up with TRBD1. The germline gives CDR1 SGHRS, CDR2 YFSETQ. V lost 2 bases and J lost 5; bases outside the gene matches: 8. The CDR3 runs to 15 residues. The CDR3 sequence: CASSFSGGGKETQYF. The CDR3 region has the DNA TGCGCCAGCAGCTTTTCAGGGGGCGGTAAGGAGACCCAGTACTTC.

V gene TRBV9 combines with J gene TRBJ2-1; D perhaps matches TRBD2 (6 bases). The CDR3 loop spans 16 amino acids. Germline V gene data show CDR1 as SGDLS and CDR2 as YYNGEE. The V end lost 0 bases, the J end lost 7 bases, and 17 bases lay between the germline ends. CDR3 in amino acids: CASSVDRAGSINEQFF. The DNA for the CDR3 is TGTGCCAGCAGCGTAGATAGAGCGGGCTCGATAAATGAGCAGTTCTTC.

This chain links TRBV5-1 with TRBJ2-7; D possibly corresponds to TRBD2 (5 bases). The CDR3 contains 11 residues. The V end lost 5 bases, the J end lost 5 bases, and 8 bases lay between the germline ends. Germline values: CDR1 SGHRS, CDR2 YFSETQ. Written as DNA, the CDR3 is TGCGCCAGCAGGATCGGGGACGAGCAGTACTTC. Translating gives CASRIGDEQYF.

The table lists this clone with a count of one. The V call is TRBV29-1, the J call TRBJ2-7, with no clear D. With 4 bases removed from V and 0 bases from J, the gap between germline ends came to 10 bases. Germline V lookup: CDR1 SQVTM, CDR2 ANQGSEA. CDR3 length equals 13 residues. The CDR3 sequence is CSVARPSSYEQYF. The DNA for the CDR3 is TGCAGCGTTGCTAGGCCATCCTCCTACGAGCAGTACTTC.

The J gene is TRBJ1-6, the V gene TRBV12-3 or TRBV12-4, with TRBD1 matching 7 bases. V gave up 6 bases and J gave up 7 bases; unmatched junction bases: 3. The CDR3 loop spans 13 amino acids. The CDR3, as DNA: TGTGCCAGCAGCTCCAGGGGGAATTCACCCCTCCACTTT. Its protein is CASSSRGNSPLHF.